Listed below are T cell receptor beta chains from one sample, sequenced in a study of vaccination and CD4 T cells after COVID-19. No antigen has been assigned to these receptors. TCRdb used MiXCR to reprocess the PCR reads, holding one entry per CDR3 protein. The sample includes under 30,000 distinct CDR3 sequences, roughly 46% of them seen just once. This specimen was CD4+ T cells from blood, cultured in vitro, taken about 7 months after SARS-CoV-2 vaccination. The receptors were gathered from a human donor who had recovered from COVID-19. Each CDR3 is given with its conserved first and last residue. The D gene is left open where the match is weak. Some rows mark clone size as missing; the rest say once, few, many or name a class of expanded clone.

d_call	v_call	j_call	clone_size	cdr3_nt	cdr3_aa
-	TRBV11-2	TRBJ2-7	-	TGTGCCAGCAGCTTAGGGACGTTCTACGAGCAGTACTTC	CASSLGTFYEQYF
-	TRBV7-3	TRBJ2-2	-	TGTGCCAGCAGCTTAAAGGGGGGAGGAGTCACCGGGGAGCTGTTTTTT	CASSLKGGGVTGELFF
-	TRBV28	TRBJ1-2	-	TGTGCCAGCAGCCGAACCAATGGGCCCTTTAACTATGGCTACACCTTC	CASSRTNGPFNYGYTF
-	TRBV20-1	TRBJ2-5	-	TGCAGTGCTAGAGCCCCGCAGCTCGAGACCCAGTACTTC	CSARAPQLETQYF
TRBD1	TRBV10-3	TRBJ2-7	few	TGTGCCATCAGTGAACAGGGGTGGCAGTACTTC	CAISEQGWQYF
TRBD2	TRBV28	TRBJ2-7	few	TGTGCCGCCGGCGGGAGCTCCTACGAGCAGTACTTC	CAAGGSSYEQYF
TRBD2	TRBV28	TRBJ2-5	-	TGTGCCAGCAGTTGGCGGGAGGGACTGGAGACCCAGTACTTC	CASSWREGLETQYF
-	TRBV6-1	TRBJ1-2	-	TGTGCCAGCAGTGAAGTAAGGGCCCCATGGGGCTACACCTTC	CASSEVRAPWGYTF
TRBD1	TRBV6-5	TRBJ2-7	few	TGTGCCAGCAGTACTCGGACAGGGAGCTCCTACGAGCAGTACTTC	CASSTRTGSSYEQYF
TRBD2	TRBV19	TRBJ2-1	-	TGTGCCACTAAGTCCAGCGGGAGGGCCAGGGATGAGCAGTTCTTC	CATKSSGRARDEQFF
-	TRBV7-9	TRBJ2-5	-	TGTGCCAGCAGCTGGTGGGGCAGGGCGGTGGAGACCCAGTACTTC	CASSWWGRAVETQYF
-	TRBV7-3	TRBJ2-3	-	TGTGCCAGCAGCCTCGACCCAAGCACAGATACGCAGTATTTT	CASSLDPSTDTQYF
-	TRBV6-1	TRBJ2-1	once	TGTGCCAGCGGGAGAAACGGGCAGTTCTTC	CASGRNGQFF
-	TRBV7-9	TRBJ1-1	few	TGTGCCAGCAGCTTTCGGGGGGGCACTGAAGCTTTCTTT	CASSFRGGTEAFF
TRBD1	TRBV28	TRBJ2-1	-	TGTGCCAGCCCCCCCGTAAGGACAGGAGCCTACAATGAGCAGTTCTTC	CASPPVRTGAYNEQFF
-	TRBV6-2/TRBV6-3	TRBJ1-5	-	TGTGCCAGCACCTTCGTACAGGGAAGCAATCAGCCCCAGCATTTT	CASTFVQGSNQPQHF
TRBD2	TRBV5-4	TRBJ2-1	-	TGTGCCAGCACCCGGCCTGGTAGCGGGAGGCAAAACAATGAGCAGTTCTTC	CASTRPGSGRQNNEQFF
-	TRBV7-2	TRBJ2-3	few	TGTGCCAGCAGCTTCCTAGCTACAGATACGCAGTATTTT	CASSFLATDTQYF
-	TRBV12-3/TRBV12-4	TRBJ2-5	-	TGTGCCAGCAGTTATTCAGGACAAGAGACCCAGTACTTC	CASSYSGQETQYF
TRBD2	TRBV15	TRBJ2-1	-	TGTGCCACCAGCAGGACTAGCGGGAGGTATGAGCAGTTCTTC	CATSRTSGRYEQFF
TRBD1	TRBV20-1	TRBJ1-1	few	TGCAGTGCTTCACAACCGGGACAGGGTTTAGTGAGGGCTTTCTTT	CSASQPGQGLVRAFF
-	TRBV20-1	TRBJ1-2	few	TGCAGTCCAATACGGAACGCTAACTATGGCTACACCTTC	CSPIRNANYGYTF
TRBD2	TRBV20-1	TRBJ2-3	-	TGCAGTGCCATACCGGGGGGACTAGCGGGAGGGGATTTTGGCACAGATACGCAGTATTTT	CSAIPGGLAGGDFGTDTQYF